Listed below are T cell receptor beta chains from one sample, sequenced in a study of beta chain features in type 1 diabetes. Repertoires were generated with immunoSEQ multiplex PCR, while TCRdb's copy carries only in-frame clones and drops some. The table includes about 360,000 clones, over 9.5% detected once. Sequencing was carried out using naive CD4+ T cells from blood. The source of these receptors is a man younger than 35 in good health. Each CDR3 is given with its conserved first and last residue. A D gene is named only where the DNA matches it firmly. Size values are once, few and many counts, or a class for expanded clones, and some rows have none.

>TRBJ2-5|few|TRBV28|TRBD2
TGTGCCAGCAGTAGGACTAGCGGGAGTCCTGAGACCCAGTACTTC
CASSRTSGSPETQYF
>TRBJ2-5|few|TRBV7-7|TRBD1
TGTGCCAGCAGTCAATTTGGGTTCAGACAGGGCGGAGAGACCCAGTACTTC
CASSQFGFRQGGETQYF
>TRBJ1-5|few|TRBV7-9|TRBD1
TGTGCCAGCAGCTTAGGATCCGCAGGGGGTAATCAGCCCCAGCATTTT
CASSLGSAGGNQPQHF
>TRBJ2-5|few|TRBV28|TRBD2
TGTGCCAGCAGTCCTTTAGGGACTAGCGGGTATTTGGAGACCCAGTACTTC
CASSPLGTSGYLETQYF
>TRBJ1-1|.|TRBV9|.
TGTGCCAGCAGCCCCAGCGGGGTCCTGGGGTACACTGAAGCTTTCTTT
CASSPSGVLGYTEAFF
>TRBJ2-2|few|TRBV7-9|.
TGTGCCAGCAGCCGGGACACCGGGGAGCTGTTTTTT
CASSRDTGELFF
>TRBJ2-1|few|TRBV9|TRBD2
TGTGCCAGCAGCGTTCGGACTAGCGGGAGTCGCCATGAGCAGTTCTTC
CASSVRTSGSRHEQFF
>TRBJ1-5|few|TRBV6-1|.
TGTGCCAGCAGTGAAGTACAGGGCGGCAATCAGCCCCAGCATTTT
CASSEVQGGNQPQHF
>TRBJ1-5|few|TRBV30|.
TGTGCCTGGAGTGTACAACAGCAGCCCCAGCATTTT
CAWSVQQQPQHF
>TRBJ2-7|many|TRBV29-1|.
TGCAGCGTTTGGGGCGGGACTCGACCTGGAGAGCAGTACTTC
CSVWGGTRPGEQYF
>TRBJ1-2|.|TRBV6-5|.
TGTGCCAGCGGGTCGGGGGTCTATGGCTACACCTTC
CASGSGVYGYTF
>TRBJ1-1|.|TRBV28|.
TGTGCCAGCAGGGCGGGGAACACTGAAGCTTTCTTT
CASRAGNTEAFF
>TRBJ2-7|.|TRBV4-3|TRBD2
TGCGCCAGCAGCCAAGAGATCGCTAGCGGGAGGGCCCACGAGCAGTACTTC
CASSQEIASGRAHEQYF
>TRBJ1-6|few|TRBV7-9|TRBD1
TGTGCCAGCAGCCGGGACAGGGGAATTTCACCCCTCCACTTT
CASSRDRGISPLHF
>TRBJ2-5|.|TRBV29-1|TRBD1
TGCAGCGTCATAGGGGGCCAAGTCCGGACCCAGTACTTC
CSVIGGQVRTQYF
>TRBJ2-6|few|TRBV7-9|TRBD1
TGTGCCAGCAGCCCAGTGGACAGGGCGTTACACTCTGGGGCCAACGTCCTGACTTTC
CASSPVDRALHSGANVLTF
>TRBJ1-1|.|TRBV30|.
TGTGCCTGGAGAAGGAGGGGCGACACTGAAGCTTTCTTT
CAWRRRGDTEAFF
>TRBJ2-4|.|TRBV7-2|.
TGTGCCAGCAGCTTTAGGCAGGTGTTAGACATTCAGTACTTC
CASSFRQVLDIQYF
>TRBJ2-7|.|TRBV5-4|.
TGTGCCAGCTTAAACCCTGACAGCTCCTACGAGCAGTACTTC
CASLNPDSSYEQYF
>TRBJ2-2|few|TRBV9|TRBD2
TGTGCCAGCAGCGTTAGCGGGGGCCAGAACACCGGGGAGCTGTTTTTT
CASSVSGGQNTGELFF
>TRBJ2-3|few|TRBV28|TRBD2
TGTGCCAGCAGTTTAAGGGCGGGGGGCACAGATACGCAGTATTTT
CASSLRAGGTDTQYF
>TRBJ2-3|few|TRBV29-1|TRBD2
TGCAGCGTTTCGACTAGCGGGGGCACAGATACGCAGTATTTT
CSVSTSGGTDTQYF
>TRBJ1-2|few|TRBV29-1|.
TGCAGCGTTGGCAGGGATGATGGCTACACCTTC
CSVGRDDGYTF
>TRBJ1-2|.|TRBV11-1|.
TGTGCCAGCAGCTTAAGTCCAGAGGGTTCCTATGGCTACACCTTC
CASSLSPEGSYGYTF
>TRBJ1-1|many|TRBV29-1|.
TGCAGCGCTCTAGACGATAGTGGATCTGAAGCTTTCTTT
CSALDDSGSEAFF
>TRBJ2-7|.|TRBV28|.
TGTGCCAGCAGTGTATGGGACAAAGAACGCGAGCAGTACTTC
CASSVWDKEREQYF
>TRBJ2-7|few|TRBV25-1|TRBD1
TGTGCCAGCAGTGATCCAGGGGGCTACGAGCAGTACTTC
CASSDPGGYEQYF
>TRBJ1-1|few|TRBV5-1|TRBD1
TGCGCCAGCAGCGGCCCCGGGACAGGGAACACTGAAGCTTTCTTT
CASSGPGTGNTEAFF
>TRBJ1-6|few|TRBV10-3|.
TGTGCCATCAGGGGGACTGGATCACCCCTCCACTTT
CAIRGTGSPLHF
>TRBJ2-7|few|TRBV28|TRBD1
TGTGCCAGCAACCCGGGACAGGGATCGTTGAAGTACTTC
CASNPGQGSLKYF
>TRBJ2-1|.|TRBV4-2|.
TGTGCCAGCAGCCAAGACTCGGAGCAGTTCTTC
CASSQDSEQFF
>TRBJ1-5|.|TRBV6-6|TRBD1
TGTGCCAGCAGGGAGACAGGGAAGAACCAGCCCCAGCATTTT
CASRETGKNQPQHF
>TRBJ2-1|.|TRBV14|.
TGTGCCAGCAGCCGGGACACTCGCGGCGAGCAGTTCTTC
CASSRDTRGEQFF
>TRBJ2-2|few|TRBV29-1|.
TGCAGCGCCGGGTCTTCGAACACCGGGGAGCTGTTTTTT
CSAGSSNTGELFF
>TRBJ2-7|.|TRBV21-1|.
TGTGCCAGCAGCAAAGATGGCAGGGGGTGTAAGCAGTACTTC
CASSKDGRGCKQYF
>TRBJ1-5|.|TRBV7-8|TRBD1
TGTGCCAGCAGCCCATCGGACAGGTTGGGAAATCAGCCCCAGCATTTT
CASSPSDRLGNQPQHF
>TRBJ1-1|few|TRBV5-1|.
TGCGCCAGCAGCTTGCTCGGGGGAACTGAAGCTTTCTTT
CASSLLGGTEAFF
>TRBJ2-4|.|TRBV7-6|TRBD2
TGTGCCAGCAGCTTAGGGCGAAGTCGGGGGGTAGCCAAAAACATTCAGTACTTC
CASSLGRSRGVAKNIQYF
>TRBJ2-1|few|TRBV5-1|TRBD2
TGCGCCAGCAGCTGGGCTAGCGGGGCTAATGAGCAGTTCTTC
CASSWASGANEQFF
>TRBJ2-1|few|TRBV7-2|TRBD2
TGTGCCAGCAGCGAGACTAGCGGGCCCGGGACCGAGCAGTTCTTC
CASSETSGPGTEQFF
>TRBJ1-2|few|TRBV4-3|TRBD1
TGCGCCAGCAGCCAAGATGGGACAGGCTACTATGGCTACACCTTC
CASSQDGTGYYGYTF
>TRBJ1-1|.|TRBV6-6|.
TGTGCCAGCAGTTACGCAGGGCGAAACACTGAAGCTTTCTTT
CASSYAGRNTEAFF
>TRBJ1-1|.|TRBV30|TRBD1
TGTGCCTGGGGATTTGACAGGGCGGGCAATGAAGCTTTCTTT
CAWGFDRAGNEAFF
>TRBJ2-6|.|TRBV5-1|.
TGCGCCAGCAGCTTGGCGCTGACAGACTCTGGGGCCAACGTCCTGACTTTC
CASSLALTDSGANVLTF
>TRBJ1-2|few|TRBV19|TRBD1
TGTGCCACAACAGTCCGGGACAGGGGATACTATGGCTACACCTTC
CATTVRDRGYYGYTF
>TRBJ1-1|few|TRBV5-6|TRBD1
TGTGCCAGCAGCTTCGGACAGGGTGACACTGAAGCTTTCTTT
CASSFGQGDTEAFF
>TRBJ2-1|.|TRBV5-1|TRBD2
TGCGCCAGCAGCTTGGGGACTAGCGGGGTCTTCAATGAGCAGTTCTTC
CASSLGTSGVFNEQFF
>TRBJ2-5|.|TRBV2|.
TGTGCCAGCATTCCCACCAGGATACAAGAGACCCAGTACTTC
CASIPTRIQETQYF
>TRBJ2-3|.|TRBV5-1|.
TGCGCCAGCAGCTTGGTGTCAGGGCGCACAGATACGCAGTATTTT
CASSLVSGRTDTQYF
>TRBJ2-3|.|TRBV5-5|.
TGTGCCAGCAGCCTCACCCCCCAGCGTTCGGATACGCAGTATTTT
CASSLTPQRSDTQYF
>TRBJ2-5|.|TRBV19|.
TGTGCCAGTAGTTTGACAGGCCCGGAGACCCAGTACTTC
CASSLTGPETQYF